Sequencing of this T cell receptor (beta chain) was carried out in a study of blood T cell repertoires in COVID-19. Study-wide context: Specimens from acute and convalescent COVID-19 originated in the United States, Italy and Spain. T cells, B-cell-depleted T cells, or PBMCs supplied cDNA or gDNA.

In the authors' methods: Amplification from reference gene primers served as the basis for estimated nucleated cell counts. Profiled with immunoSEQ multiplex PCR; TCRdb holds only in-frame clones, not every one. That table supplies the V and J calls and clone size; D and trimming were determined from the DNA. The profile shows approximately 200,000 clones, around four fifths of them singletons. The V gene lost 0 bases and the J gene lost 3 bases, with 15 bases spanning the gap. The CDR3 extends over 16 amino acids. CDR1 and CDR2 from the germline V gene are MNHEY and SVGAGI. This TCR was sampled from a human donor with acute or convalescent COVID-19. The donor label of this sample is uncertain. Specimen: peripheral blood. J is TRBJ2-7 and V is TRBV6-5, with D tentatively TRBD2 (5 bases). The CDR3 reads CASSYSTTTGYYEQYF. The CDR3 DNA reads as TGTGCCAGCAGTTACTCAACCACCACGGGGTACTACGAGCAGTACTTC.